A single sample gave rise to the 17 T cell receptor beta chains below, sequenced in a study of molecular identifiers for immune sequencing clone quantification. TCRdb re-analysed the PCR reads in MiXCR, keeping a single row per CDR3 protein. The sample lists approximately 100,000 distinct CDR3 sequences, around a third occurring once. The specimen was naive CD8+ T cells from blood, with Jurkat cell RNA spiked in. This sample's subset: FACS-sorted CD8+CD4-CCR7+CD45RA+ naive T cells. The receptors were sampled from a human donor in good health. Some libraries in this study had Jurkat cell RNA spiked in.

This clonotype was found a few times. V usage is TRBV7-8 and J usage is TRBJ2-7, with TRBD2 as a possible D gene (5 bases). Germline lookup yields CDR1 SGHVS and CDR2 FQNEAQ. The CDR3 consists of 15 residues. V dropped 2 bases and J dropped 4 bases, with 15 bases sitting between them. The CDR3 bases are TGTGCCAGCAGCTTATCTCTCGGGCGCGGGTACGAGCAGTACTTC. Its translation: CASSLSLGRGYEQYF. The full variable domain, with the rest looked up from reference TRBV7-8 and TRBJ2-7, is GAGVSQSPRYKVAKRGQDVALRCDPISGHVSLFWYQQALGQGPEFLTYFQNEAQLDKSGLPSDRFFAERPEGSVSTLKIQRTQQEDSAVYLCASSLSLGRGYEQYFGPGTRLTVT.

This clonotype has at least ten counts. The V and J genes are TRBV28 and TRBJ2-7, with TRBD2 matching over 7 bases. V lost 4 bases and J lost 3; bases outside the gene matches: 9. Germline CDR1 and CDR2: MDHEN and SYDVKM. This CDR3 contains 15 residues. DNA for the CDR3: TGTGCCAGCAGTTACCGGCGGGAGAGGCTCTACGAGCAGTACTTC. Protein sequence: CASSYRRERLYEQYF.

This clonotype was counted only a few times. The chain has TRBV7-9 and TRBJ1-4, with unresolved D. The V end lost 0 bases, the J end lost 0 bases, and 11 bases lay between the germline ends. The CDR3 contains 17 residues. Germline assignment: CDR1 SEHNR and CDR2 FQNEAQ (reference sequence). The CDR3, as DNA: TGTGCCAGCAGCTTAGCGTTAGTTCGTGCAACTAATGAAAAACTGTTTTTT. Encoded protein: CASSLALVRATNEKLFF. Using reference TRBV7-9 and TRBJ1-4 for the parts outside the CDR3, the full variable domain is DTGVSQNPRHKITKRGQNVTFRCDPISEHNRLYWYRQTLGQGPEFLTYFQNEAQLEKSRLLSDRFSAERPKGSFSTLEIQRTEQGDSAMYLCASSLALVRATNEKLFFGSGTQLSVL.

This clonotype was counted ten times or more. The chain is built from TRBV12-3 or TRBV12-4 and TRBJ2-3; 11 bases align to TRBD2. CDR3 length: 12 amino acids. V dropped 8 bases and J dropped 5; count of bases not matched to a gene: 0. For the CDR3, the DNA is TGTGCCAGCGGACTAGCGGGAGATACGCAGTATTTT. Residues: CASGLAGDTQYF.

In regard to this clonotype: Being one base from a much bigger clone, this may be a read error. The rearrangement uses TRBV4-1 and TRBJ2-7, with TRBD1 matching 10 bases. Per the germline V gene, CDR1 is MGHRA and CDR2 is YSYEKL. Trimming removed 1 base from V and 5 bases from J; junction bases left unmatched: 2. The CDR3 is 14 residues long. The CDR3 sequence: CASSQATGGDEQYF. In DNA form, the CDR3 reads TGCGCCAGCAGCCAAGCGACAGGGGGCGACGAGCAGTACTTC.

In this sample, this clonotype turned up a few times. The V and J genes are TRBV6-2 or TRBV6-3 and TRBJ2-6, with unresolved D. This CDR3 comprises 13 residues. From germline, CDR1 is MNHEY and CDR2 SVGEGT. V shed 2 bases and J shed 2 bases, with 1 base lying between them. The CDR3 region is CASSYAGANVLTF. CDR3 nucleotide sequence: TGTGCCAGCAGTTACGCTGGGGCCAACGTCCTGACTTTC.

Regarding this clonotype: A much larger clone lies a single base off, so this may be a read error. This CDR3 is CASSPRDRGSGTGAFF. DNA of the CDR3: TGTGCCAGCAGTCCCCGGGACAGGGGTTCGGGCACTGGAGCTTTCTTT. The chain links TRBV28 to TRBJ1-1; TRBD1 aligns across 10 bases. The germline V gene encodes CDR1 MDHEN and CDR2 SYDVKM. The length of the CDR3 is 16 residues.

On this clonotype itself: The final CDR3 position lacks the conserved phenylalanine or tryptophan, pointing to a likely read error. The chain combines TRBV4-2 with TRBJ1-1; D remains ambiguous. V was pared by 3 bases and J by 10 bases, with 27 bases between. The CDR3 spans 17 residues. CDR1 and CDR2 (germline): LGHNA, YNFKEQ. DNA for the CDR3: TGTGCCAGCAGCCAGCCCCCCCCCAAAGCCATGGCGATAGGAGCTTTCATT. The encoded protein is CASSQPPPKAMAIGAFI.

This clonotype came up many times. This chain links TRBV4-2 with TRBJ1-1, with a possible D match to TRBD1 (6 bases). V was shortened by 5 bases and J by 3 bases, with 16 bases between the two germline ends. CDR3 length: 15 amino acids. Germline V CDR1 and CDR2: LGHNA, YNFKEQ. CDR3 DNA sequence: TGTGCCAGCAGCTACAATCCAGGGGCGTACACTGAAGCTTTCTTT. Its translation is CASSYNPGAYTEAFF.

This chain uses TRBV6-6 with TRBJ2-7; TRBD2 might be the D (5 bases). The germline V gene encodes CDR1 MNHNY and CDR2 SVGAGI (reference sequence). V was clipped by 0 bases and J by 3 bases, with 12 bases between them. The length of the CDR3 is 15 residues. CDR3 nucleotide sequence: TGTGCCAGCAGTTACTCGCCGGGGAGTCTCTACGAGCAGTACTTC. This encodes CASSYSPGSLYEQYF.

In regard to this clonotype: The germline gene is not matched at one end of the junction; a read error may be the cause. The chain employs TRBV29-1 and TRBJ2-2; the match to TRBD2 covers 7 bases. Germline CDR1 reads SQVTM; CDR2 reads ANQGSEA. The CDR3 has 11 amino acids. The CDR3 region is CSVHRGGELIF. In DNA form, the CDR3 reads TGCAGCGTGCACCGGGGAGGGGAGCTGATTTTT.

V and J are TRBV5-4 and TRBJ2-7, with D perhaps being TRBD1 or TRBD2 (5 bases each). Deletions cut 4 bases from V and 2 bases from J, with 13 bases between. The CDR3 covers 14 residues. Germline V gene sequence: CDR1 SGHNT, CDR2 YYREEE (reference sequence). In DNA form, the CDR3 reads TGTGCCAGCAGCACCGGGACCGGGACCTACGAGCAGTACTTC. Residues: CASSTGTGTYEQYF.

There are a few counts of this clonotype. The chain has TRBV28 and TRBJ2-6; 7 positions match TRBD2. From germline, CDR1 is MDHEN and CDR2 SYDVKM. Losses at the gene ends were 3 bases for V and 0 bases for J; bases not matched to a gene: 2. The CDR3 has 16 residues. CDR3 DNA sequence: TGTGCCAGCAGTTTGGGGGAGGGCTCTGGGGCCAACGTCCTGACTTTC. This sequence encodes CASSLGEGSGANVLTF.

For this clonotype: This clone may be a read error of a much larger clone one base away. This likely comes from a read error, as the CDR3 has no conserved phenylalanine or tryptophan at its end. V and J are TRBV12-3 or TRBV12-4 and TRBJ2-7; TRBD2 matches 9 bases. CDR3 length: 16 amino acids. The V gene end was trimmed by 5 bases and the J gene end by 3 bases; junction bases not matched to a gene: 11. Here the CDR3 reads CASSLGPGLASYEQYY. The CDR3 DNA follows: TGTGCCAGCAGTCTCGGGCCCGGACTAGCGAGCTACGAGCAGTACTAC.

This rearrangement joins TRBV12-3 or TRBV12-4 to TRBJ1-4; TRBD1 is a possible D gene (5 bases). This CDR3 comprises 13 residues. V dropped 5 bases and J dropped 8 bases, with 12 bases sitting between them. CDR3 loop: CASSLTGPEKLFF. The CDR3 bases are TGTGCCAGCAGTCTGACGGGGCCAGAAAAACTGTTTTTT.

The V call is TRBV27, the J call TRBJ1-1; the match to TRBD1 covers 8 bases. The ends lost 8 bases at V and 2 bases at J; junction bases unmatched: 4. CDR3 length: 13 residues. The germline CDR1 and CDR2 sequences are MNHEY and SMNVEV (reference sequence). CDR3 residues: CASSTGANTEAFF. The CDR3 nucleotides are TGTGCCAGCTCGACAGGGGCCAACACTGAAGCTTTCTTT.

The table lists this clonotype with many counts. The gene calls are TRBV12-3 or TRBV12-4 and TRBJ2-7; no firm D call. The ends were cut back, 6 bases at V and 6 bases at J, with 12 bases in the middle. The CDR3 totals 12 residues. The CDR3 DNA reads as TGTGCCAGCAGCCTCCTTCGGTCCGAGCAGTACTTC. It encodes CASSLLRSEQYF.